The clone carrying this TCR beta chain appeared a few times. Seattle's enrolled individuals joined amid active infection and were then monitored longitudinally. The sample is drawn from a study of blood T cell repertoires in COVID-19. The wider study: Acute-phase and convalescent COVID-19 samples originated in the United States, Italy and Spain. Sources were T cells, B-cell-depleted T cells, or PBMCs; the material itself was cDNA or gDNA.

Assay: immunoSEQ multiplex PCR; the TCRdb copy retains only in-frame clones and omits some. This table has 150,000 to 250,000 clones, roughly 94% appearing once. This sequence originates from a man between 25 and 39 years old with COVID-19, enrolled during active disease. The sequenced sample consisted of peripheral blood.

The CDR3 spells CASSKATGGQPQHF. In nucleotides, the CDR3 is TGTGCCAGCAGCAAGGCTACAGGGGGACAGCCCCAGCATTTT. V usage is TRBV21-1 and J usage is TRBJ1-5; TRBD1 is taken as the D call from the table, unchecked against the DNA. TRBV21-1 is flagged as a pseudogene. The CDR3 is 14 residues long.